This record covers a single T cell receptor beta chain. The target antigen is unknown. Naive CD4 T cells, CD45RO-negative and CD62L-positive, were flow-sorted from PBMCs. These data come from a study of human versus mouse CDR3 diversity and MHC coevolution. The overall study: Reportedly, immunoSEQ detects one in 200,000 T cells with minimized PCR bias. Study-level results: Clonal inequality was lowest in two of the three human donors. In humans, T-cell selection involved about 6 MHC II alleles.

Data came from immunoSEQ multiplex PCR; TCRdb stores just in-frame clones and leaves some out. The profile covers roughly 80,000 clones, with about 94% appearing a single time and more than 1.1% taken by the ten largest. There are 14 residues in the CDR3. The trim removed 3 bases at V and 7 bases at J, leaving 2 bases unmatched. Germline values: CDR1 SGHRS, CDR2 YFSETQ. Material: naive CD4+ T cells from blood. As to subset: CD45RO-negative CD62L-positive naive CD4 T cells. The receptor comes from a person aged 30-69 years in good health. The chain uses TRBV5-1 and TRBJ1-6; 9 bases align to TRBD1. CDR3 protein: CASSSDRGNSPLHF. The CDR3 DNA is TGCGCCAGCAGCTCTGACAGGGGGAATTCACCCCTCCACTTT.